What follows are 18 T cell receptor beta chains derived from one specimen sequenced in a study of blood T cell repertoires in COVID-19. Clones were sequenced by immunoSEQ multiplex PCR, and TCRdb holds only the in-frame ones, with some missing. The table shows more than 70,000 clones, with about 81% occurring only once. Sequenced: peripheral blood. These receptors came from a human donor in a cohort sampled during active COVID-19.

This clone was counted once. This chain connects TRBV24-1 to TRBJ2-5; 10 bases map to TRBD2. J was trimmed by 5 bases and V by 5 bases; bases with no gene match: 10. This CDR3 region has 16 residues. Germline assignment: CDR1 KGHDR and CDR2 SFDVKD. The CDR3 sequence is CATSGSSGGLYETQYF. CDR3 nucleotide sequence: TGTGCCACCAGTGGTTCTAGCGGGGGATTATACGAGACCCAGTACTTC.

V gene TRBV6-5 combines with J gene TRBJ2-7; 9 bases agree with TRBD1. The CDR3 loop spans 15 amino acids. With V trimmed by 4 bases and J by 2 bases, 6 bases remained unmatched. The V gene's germline CDR1 is MNHEY and CDR2 SVGAGI. The CDR3 nucleotides are TGTGCCAGCAGTTCGGCCGGGACAGGGCCCTACGAGCAGTACTTC. Its protein is CASSSAGTGPYEQYF.

The J gene is TRBJ2-5, the V gene TRBV5-1, with TRBD1 matching 9 bases. CDR1 is SGHRS, CDR2 YFSETQ, per germline. Trimming removed 0 bases from V and 5 bases from J; junction bases left unmatched: 5. This CDR3 spans 15 amino acids. The CDR3 DNA reads TGCGCCAGCAGCTTGGGGACAGGGGTAAGGGAGACCCAGTACTTC. Translation: CASSLGTGVRETQYF.

Concerning this clone: The sample carries other DNA sequences with the same CDR3. This chain uses TRBV5-1 with TRBJ2-1; D is uncertain. The V gene lost 2 bases and the J gene lost 1 base, with 7 bases spanning the gap. The germline V gene encodes CDR1 SGHRS and CDR2 YFSETQ. This CDR3 contains 14 residues. The CDR3 here is CASSLAGSYNEQFF. The DNA of the CDR3 is TGCGCCAGCAGCTTAGCCGGTTCCTACAATGAGCAGTTCTTC. Complete variable domain (other parts from reference TRBV5-1 and TRBJ2-1): KAGVTQTPRYLIKTRGQQVTLSCSPISGHRSVSWYQQTPGQGLQFLFEYFSETQRNKGNFPGRFSGRQFSNSRSEMNVSTLELGDSALYLCASSLAGSYNEQFFGPGTRLTVL.

This clone was picked up many times. This chain connects TRBV7-3 to TRBJ1-1, with 7 bases matching TRBD1. V lost 5 bases and J lost 5; bases outside the gene matches: 5. This CDR3 contains 13 residues. Germline V gives CDR1 SGHTA, CDR2 FQGTGA. The CDR3 reads CASSRPGGTEAFF. The DNA for the CDR3 is TGTGCCAGCAGCCGCCCAGGGGGAACTGAAGCTTTCTTT.

The rearrangement joins TRBV6-6 to TRBJ2-1; D might be TRBD1 (5 bases). CDR1 MNHNY and CDR2 SVGAGI come from the germline V gene (reference sequence). The length of the CDR3 is 15 residues. Trimming shortened V by 2 bases and J by 1 base, and 9 bases separated the two germline ends. CDR3 coding DNA: TGTGCCAGCAGTTACGGGCAGGGATCCTACAATGAGCAGTTCTTC. Translating gives CASSYGQGSYNEQFF.

This clone was counted a few times. The genes are TRBV27 and TRBJ1-2; 10 bases agree with TRBD1. Germline V gene sequence: CDR1 MNHEY, CDR2 SMNVEV (reference sequence). With V trimmed by 1 base and J by 8 bases, 16 bases remained unmatched. The CDR3 consists of 18 residues. As DNA, the CDR3 is TGTGCCAGCAGTTTATGGGGAGTGACAGGGGGCGCTTGGGACGGCTACACCTTC. Its translation is CASSLWGVTGGAWDGYTF.

The V call is TRBV5-6, the J call TRBJ2-7, with a possible D match to TRBD1 (6 bases). Trimming took off 0 bases at V and 4 bases at J, with 8 bases between the two ends. The CDR3 covers 13 residues. Germline loops: CDR1 SGHDT, CDR2 YYEEEE. The CDR3 sequence: CASSLGTGYEQYF. The CDR3 coding sequence is TGTGCCAGCAGCTTGGGCACAGGGTACGAGCAGTACTTC. The full variable domain, rest sourced from reference TRBV5-6 and TRBJ2-7, is DAGVTQSPTHLIKTRGQQVTLRCSPKSGHDTVSWYQQALGQGPQFIFQYYEEEERQRGNFPDRFSGHQFPNYSSELNVNALLLGDSALYLCASSLGTGYEQYFGPGTRLTVT.

The chain combines TRBV6-5 with TRBJ1-6, with D possibly being TRBD1 (6 bases). This CDR3 is built from 15 residues. Germline-derived CDR1 and CDR2 are MNHEY and SVGAGI. V was pared by 6 bases and J by 8 bases, with 17 bases between. CDR3 nucleotides: TGTGCCAGCAGGACTTACGATACAGGGTATTCACCCCTCCACTTT. The encoded protein is CASRTYDTGYSPLHF.

In its sample, this clone was seen a few times. The chain is built from TRBV7-3 and TRBJ2-1, with a tentative D call TRBD2 (6 bases). The CDR3 totals 13 residues. Germline loops: CDR1 SGHTA, CDR2 FQGTGA. The V end lost 6 bases, the J end lost 5 bases, and 11 bases lay between the germline ends. The CDR3 nucleotides are TGTGCCAGCAGTTCCCGGAGGGACAATGAGCAGTTCTTC. Its translation: CASSSRRDNEQFF.

V gene TRBV28 combines with J gene TRBJ2-3; 11 bases fit TRBD2. Germline V gene data show CDR1 as MDHEN and CDR2 as SYDVKM. CDR3 length: 17 residues. V lost 5 bases, J lost 1 base, and 8 bases stayed unmatched. DNA of the CDR3: TGTGCCAGCAGTGCCGCTAGCGGGGGGTTAGGCACAGATACGCAGTATTTT. It yields the protein CASSAASGGLGTDTQYF. The full variable domain, with the rest looked up from reference TRBV28 and TRBJ2-3, is DVKVTQSSRYLVKRTGEKVFLECVQDMDHENMFWYRQDPGLGLRLIYFSYDVKMKEKGDIPEGYSVSREKKERFSLILESASTNQTSMYLCASSAASGGLGTDTQYFGPGTRLTVL.

The rearrangement uses TRBV30 and TRBJ1-6; TRBD1 agrees at 9 bases. The germline gives CDR1 GTSNPN, CDR2 SVGIG (reference sequence). The CDR3 length is 14 residues. Trimming at V came to 3 bases and at J to 9 bases, leaving 6 bases not matched to a gene. The CDR3 reads CAWSRTGVGSPLHF. CDR3 DNA: TGTGCCTGGAGCCGGACAGGGGTGGGTTCACCCCTCCACTTT.

This rearrangement joins TRBV12-1 to TRBJ2-7; the table names TRBD1, a call not compared with the DNA. TRBV12-1 is a pseudogene segment. The CDR3 loop spans 15 amino acids. This CDR3 is CASSITGGGEYEQYF. The CDR3, as DNA: TGTGCCAGCAGCATCACAGGGGGCGGTGAGTACGAGCAGTACTTC.

The gene calls are TRBV2 and TRBJ1-2, with 7 bases identical to TRBD1. The trim removed 10 bases at V and 7 bases at J, leaving 12 bases unmatched. This CDR3 spans 13 amino acids. The germline V gene has CDR1 SNHLY and CDR2 FYNNEI. The CDR3, as DNA: TGTGCCAACCCCGGACAGGTTGGGGTTGGCTACACCTTC. This encodes CANPGQVGVGYTF.

The chain carries TRBV5-1 and TRBJ2-1; TRBD2 matches 9 bases. The CDR3 contains 16 residues. V gave up 4 bases and J gave up 3 bases; unmatched junction bases: 8. Germline CDR1 SGHRS, CDR2 YFSETQ. CDR3 nucleotide sequence: TGCGCCAGCAGCCTACTACCTAGCGGGGTCTACAATGAGCAGTTCTTC. Translating it yields CASSLLPSGVYNEQFF.

The chain is built from TRBV4-1 and TRBJ1-1; 11 bases match TRBD1. The V gene end was trimmed by 3 bases and the J gene end by 1 base; junction bases not matched to a gene: 10. The CDR3 is made up of 18 amino acids. The V gene's germline CDR1 is MGHRA and CDR2 YSYEKL. CDR3 sequence (DNA): TGCGCCAGCAGCCAGGAAGCCGGACAGGGGGCGCGGAACACTGAAGCTTTCTTT. Residues: CASSQEAGQGARNTEAFF.

The CDR3: CASSLAGQVSYNEQFF. In DNA, the CDR3 is TGCGCCAGCAGCTTGGCCGGACAGGTCTCCTACAATGAGCAGTTCTTC. The rearrangement uses TRBV5-1 and TRBJ2-1; 7 positions match TRBD1. The germline V gene encodes CDR1 SGHRS and CDR2 YFSETQ. V trimming: 0 bases; J trimming: 0 bases; junction bases outside the gene matches: 3. There are 16 residues in the CDR3.

The genes are TRBV18 and TRBJ2-6; D may be TRBD1 (6 bases). Looked up from germline, CDR1 is KGHSH and CDR2 is LQKENI. V was pared by 1 base and J by 0 bases, with 7 bases between. The CDR3 length is 16 residues. The CDR3 loop reads CASSPLGASGANVLTF. The CDR3 DNA reads as TGTGCCAGCTCACCACTGGGGGCCTCTGGGGCCAACGTCCTGACTTTC.